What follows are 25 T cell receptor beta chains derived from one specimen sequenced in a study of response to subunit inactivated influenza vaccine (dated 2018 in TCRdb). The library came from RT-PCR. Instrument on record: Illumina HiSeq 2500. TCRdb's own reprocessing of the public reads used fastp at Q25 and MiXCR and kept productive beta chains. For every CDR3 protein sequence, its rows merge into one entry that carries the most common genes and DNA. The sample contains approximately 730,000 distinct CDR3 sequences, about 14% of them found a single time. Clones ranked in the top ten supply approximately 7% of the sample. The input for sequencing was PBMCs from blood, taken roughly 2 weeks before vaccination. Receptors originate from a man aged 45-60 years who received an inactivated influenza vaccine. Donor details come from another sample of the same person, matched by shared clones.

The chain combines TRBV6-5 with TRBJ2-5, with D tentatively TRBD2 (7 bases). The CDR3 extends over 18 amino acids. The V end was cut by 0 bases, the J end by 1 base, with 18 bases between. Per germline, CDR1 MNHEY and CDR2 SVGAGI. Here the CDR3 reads CASSYSPPGGRPQETQYF. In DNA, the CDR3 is TGTGCCAGCAGTTACTCCCCCCCCGGGGGGCGTCCCCAAGAGACCCAGTACTTC.

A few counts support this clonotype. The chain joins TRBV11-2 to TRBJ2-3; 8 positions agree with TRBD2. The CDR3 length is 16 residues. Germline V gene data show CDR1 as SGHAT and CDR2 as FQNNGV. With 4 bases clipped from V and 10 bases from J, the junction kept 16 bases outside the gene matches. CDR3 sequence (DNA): TGTGCCAGCAGCTCCTCCCCTGGGGCGGGGGGACTTTCGCAGTATTTT. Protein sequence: CASSSSPGAGGLSQYF.

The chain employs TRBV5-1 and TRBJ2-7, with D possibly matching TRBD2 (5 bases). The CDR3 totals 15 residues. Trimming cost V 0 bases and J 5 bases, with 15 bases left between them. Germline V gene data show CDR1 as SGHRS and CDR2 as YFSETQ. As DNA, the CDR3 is TGCGCCAGCAGCTTGGTCAACCGGGATGTCGACGAGCAGTACTTC. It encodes CASSLVNRDVDEQYF.

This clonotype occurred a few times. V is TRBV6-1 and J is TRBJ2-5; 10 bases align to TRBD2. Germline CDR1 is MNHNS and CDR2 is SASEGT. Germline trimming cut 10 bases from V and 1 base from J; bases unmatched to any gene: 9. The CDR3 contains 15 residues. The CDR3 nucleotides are TGTGCCACCAAGGGAGCGGGGGGGGGCCAAGAGACCCAGTACTTC. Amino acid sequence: CATKGAGGGQETQYF.

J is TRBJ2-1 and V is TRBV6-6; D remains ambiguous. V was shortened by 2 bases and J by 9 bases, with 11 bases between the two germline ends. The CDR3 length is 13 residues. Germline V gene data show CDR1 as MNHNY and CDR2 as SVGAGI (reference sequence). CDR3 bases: TGTGCCAGCAGTTACCCCCTGGGCGGTGAGCAGTTCTTC. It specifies CASSYPLGGEQFF.

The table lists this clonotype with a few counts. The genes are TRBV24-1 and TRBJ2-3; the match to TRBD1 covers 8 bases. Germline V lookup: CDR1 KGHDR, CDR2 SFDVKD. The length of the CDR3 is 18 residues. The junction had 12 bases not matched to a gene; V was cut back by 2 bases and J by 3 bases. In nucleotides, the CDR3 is TGTGCCACCAGTGATTCCGGGACAGGTTTTGATAGGACAGATACGCAGTATTTT. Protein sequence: CATSDSGTGFDRTDTQYF.

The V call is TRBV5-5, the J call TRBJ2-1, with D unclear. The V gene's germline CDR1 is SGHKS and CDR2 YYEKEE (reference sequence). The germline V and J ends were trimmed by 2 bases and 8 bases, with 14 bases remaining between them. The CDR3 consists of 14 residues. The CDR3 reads CASSFERVGYEQFF. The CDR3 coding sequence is TGTGCCAGCAGCTTTGAAAGGGTTGGCTATGAGCAGTTCTTC.

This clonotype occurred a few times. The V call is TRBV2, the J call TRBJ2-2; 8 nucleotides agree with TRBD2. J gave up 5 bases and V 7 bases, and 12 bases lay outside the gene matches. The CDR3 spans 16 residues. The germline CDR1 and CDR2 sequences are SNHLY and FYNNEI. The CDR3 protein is CASTRHPGLETGELFF. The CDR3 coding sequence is TGTGCCAGCACCCGACACCCGGGACTAGAAACCGGGGAGCTGTTTTTT. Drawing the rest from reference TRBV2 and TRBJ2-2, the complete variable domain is EPEVTQTPSHQVTQMGQEVILRCVPISNHLYFYWYRQILGQKVEFLVSFYNNEISEKSEIFDDQFSVERPDGSNFTLKIRSTKLEDSAMYFCASTRHPGLETGELFFGEGSRLTVL.

The CDR3 reads CSASGTRAYEQYF. DNA for the CDR3: TGCAGTGCTTCCGGGACTAGGGCTTACGAGCAGTACTTC. The rearrangement uses TRBV20-1 and TRBJ2-7, with TRBD2 identical over 8 bases. The CDR3 is made up of 13 amino acids. J gave up 4 bases and V 5 bases, and 7 bases lay outside the gene matches. Germline loops: CDR1 DFQATT, CDR2 SNEGSKA (reference sequence).

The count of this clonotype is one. The CDR3 loop reads CAIRTGQGDNSPLHF. The CDR3, as DNA: TGTGCCATCAGAACGGGACAGGGTGATAATTCACCCCTCCACTTT. The V call is TRBV10-3, the J call TRBJ1-6, with 9 bases lining up with TRBD1. V shed 6 bases and J 5 bases; nucleotides not matched to a gene: 5. The V gene's germline CDR1 is ENHRY and CDR2 SYGVKD. The CDR3 spans 15 residues.

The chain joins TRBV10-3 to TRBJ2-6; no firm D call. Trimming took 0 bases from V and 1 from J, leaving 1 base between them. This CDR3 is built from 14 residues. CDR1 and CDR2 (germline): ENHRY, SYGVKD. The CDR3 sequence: CAISESSGANVLTF. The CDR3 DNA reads TGTGCCATCAGTGAGTCTTCTGGGGCCAACGTCCTGACTTTC.

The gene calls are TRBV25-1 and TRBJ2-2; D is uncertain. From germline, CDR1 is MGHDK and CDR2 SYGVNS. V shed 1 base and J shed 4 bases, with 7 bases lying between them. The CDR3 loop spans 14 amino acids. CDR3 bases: TGTGCCAGCAGTGAATCCGGAACCACCGGGGAGCTGTTTTTT. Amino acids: CASSESGTTGELFF.

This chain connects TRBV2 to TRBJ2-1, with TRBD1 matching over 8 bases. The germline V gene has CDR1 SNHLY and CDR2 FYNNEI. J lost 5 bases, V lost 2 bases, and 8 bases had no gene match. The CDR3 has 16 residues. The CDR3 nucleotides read TGTGCCAGCAGTGAATTTAGGACAGGGTCTAACAATGAGCAGTTCTTC. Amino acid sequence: CASSEFRTGSNNEQFF. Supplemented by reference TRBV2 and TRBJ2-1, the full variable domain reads EPEVTQTPSHQVTQMGQEVILRCVPISNHLYFYWYRQILGQKVEFLVSFYNNEISEKSEIFDDQFSVERPDGSNFTLKIRSTKLEDSAMYFCASSEFRTGSNNEQFFGPGTRLTVL.

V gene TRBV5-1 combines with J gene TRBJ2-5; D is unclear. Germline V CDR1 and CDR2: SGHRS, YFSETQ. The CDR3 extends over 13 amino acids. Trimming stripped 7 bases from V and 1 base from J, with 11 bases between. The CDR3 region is CASQDGGQETQYF. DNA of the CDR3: TGCGCCAGCCAGGACGGCGGCCAAGAGACCCAGTACTTC.

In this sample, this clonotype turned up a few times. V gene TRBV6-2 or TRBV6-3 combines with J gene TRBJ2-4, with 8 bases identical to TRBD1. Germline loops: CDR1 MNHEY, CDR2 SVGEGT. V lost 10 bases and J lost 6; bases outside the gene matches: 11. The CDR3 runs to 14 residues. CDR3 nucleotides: TGTGCCACCGCGGACAGGGCGGTGGGAAACATTCAGTACTTC. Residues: CATADRAVGNIQYF.

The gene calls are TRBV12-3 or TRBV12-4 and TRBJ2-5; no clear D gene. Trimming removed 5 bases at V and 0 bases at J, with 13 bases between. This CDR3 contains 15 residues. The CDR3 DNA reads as TGTGCCAGCAGTCCCCGATCGAGGTACCAAGAGACCCAGTACTTC. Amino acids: CASSPRSRYQETQYF.

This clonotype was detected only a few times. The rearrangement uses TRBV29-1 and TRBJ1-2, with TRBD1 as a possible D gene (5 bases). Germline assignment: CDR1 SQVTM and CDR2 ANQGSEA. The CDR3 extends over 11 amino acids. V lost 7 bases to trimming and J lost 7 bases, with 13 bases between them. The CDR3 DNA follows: TGCAGCGCTGCCAGGGAGGGTGGCTACACCTTC. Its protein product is CSAAREGGYTF.

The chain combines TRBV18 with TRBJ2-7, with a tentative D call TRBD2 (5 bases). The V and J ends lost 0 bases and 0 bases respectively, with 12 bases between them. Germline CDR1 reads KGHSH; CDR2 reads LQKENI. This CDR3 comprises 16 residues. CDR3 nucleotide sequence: TGTGCCAGCTCACCACCTGGACGGAGGAGCTCCTACGAGCAGTACTTC. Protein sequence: CASSPPGRRSSYEQYF.

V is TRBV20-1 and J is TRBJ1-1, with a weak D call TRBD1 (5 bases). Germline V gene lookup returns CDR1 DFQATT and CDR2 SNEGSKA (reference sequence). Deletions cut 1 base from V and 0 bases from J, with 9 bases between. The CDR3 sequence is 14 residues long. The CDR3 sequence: CSARAGRVNTEAFF. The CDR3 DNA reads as TGCAGTGCTAGAGCGGGCAGGGTGAACACTGAAGCTTTCTTT.

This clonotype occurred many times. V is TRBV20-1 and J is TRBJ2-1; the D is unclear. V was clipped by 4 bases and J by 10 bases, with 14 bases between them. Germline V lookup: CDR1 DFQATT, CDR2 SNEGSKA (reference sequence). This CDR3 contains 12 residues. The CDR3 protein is CSAKAGVREQFF. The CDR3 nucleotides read TGCAGTGCTAAGGCAGGCGTCAGGGAGCAGTTCTTC.

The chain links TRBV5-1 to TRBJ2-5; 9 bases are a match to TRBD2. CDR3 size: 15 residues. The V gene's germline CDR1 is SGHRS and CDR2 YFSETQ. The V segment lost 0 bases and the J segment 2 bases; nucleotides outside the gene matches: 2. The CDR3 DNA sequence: TGCGCCAGCAGCTTGGGCGGGGGGGAACAAGAGACCCAGTACTTC. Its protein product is CASSLGGGEQETQYF.

The CDR3 protein is CSARDLSGSSNEQFF. Here the CDR3 DNA reads TGCAGTGCTAGAGATCTTAGCGGGAGCTCGAATGAGCAGTTCTTC. This rearrangement joins TRBV20-1 to TRBJ2-1, with TRBD2 matching over 9 bases. The V gene's germline CDR1 is DFQATT and CDR2 SNEGSKA (reference sequence). This CDR3 region has 15 residues. J gave up 7 bases and V 0 bases, and 7 bases lay outside the gene matches.

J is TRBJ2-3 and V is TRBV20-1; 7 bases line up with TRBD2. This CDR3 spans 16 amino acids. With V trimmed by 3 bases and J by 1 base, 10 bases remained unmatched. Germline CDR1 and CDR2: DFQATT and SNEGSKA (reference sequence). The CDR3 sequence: CSARLLGTSGTDTQYF. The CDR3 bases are TGCAGTGCTAGGCTGTTGGGAACTAGCGGCACAGATACGCAGTATTTT.

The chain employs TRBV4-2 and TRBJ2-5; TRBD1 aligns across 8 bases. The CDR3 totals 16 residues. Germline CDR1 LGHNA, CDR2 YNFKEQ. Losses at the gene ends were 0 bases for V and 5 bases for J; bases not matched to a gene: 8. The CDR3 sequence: CASSQDPSGGAETQYF. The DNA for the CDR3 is TGTGCCAGCAGCCAAGATCCTTCAGGGGGCGCGGAGACCCAGTACTTC.

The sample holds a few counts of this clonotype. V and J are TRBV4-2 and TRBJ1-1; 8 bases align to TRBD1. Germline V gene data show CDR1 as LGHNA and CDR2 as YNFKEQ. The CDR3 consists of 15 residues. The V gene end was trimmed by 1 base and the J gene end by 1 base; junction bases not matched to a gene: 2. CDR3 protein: CASSQGDRRNTEAFF. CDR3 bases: TGTGCCAGCAGCCAAGGGGACAGGAGGAACACTGAAGCTTTCTTT.